The sequence of this TCR beta chain was determined in a study of cytomegalovirus exposure and HLA in healthy donors. The study's findings and limits: The presence/absence work took it that sequencing depth was about the same across donors. Later, an analysis found that common viral pathogens appeared to be linked with several of the most significant clusters.

Points on this clone: Its specificity is unknown.

The V gene's germline CDR1 is MDHEN and CDR2 SYDVKM. This CDR3 comprises 12 residues. Trimming removed 8 bases from V and 8 bases from J, with 13 bases in between. Vbeta (60) and Jbeta (13) primers were used in the PCR. TCRdb keeps only in-frame clones here, not all; method: immunoSEQ multiplex PCR. The profile shows roughly 120,000 clones, 75% to 85% of them singletons. V usage is TRBV28 and J usage is TRBJ2-1, with a weak D call TRBD1 (6 bases). The TCR comes from a male donor in good health and CMV-seropositive. Material for sequencing was PBMCs. CDR3 nucleotide sequence: TGTGCCAGCCTTTTAGGGGGTGATGAGCAGTTCTTC. Translation: CASLLGGDEQFF.